One and the same sample provided the 14 T cell receptor beta chains below, sequenced in a study of radiotherapy plus CTLA-4 blockade in lung cancer. Repertoires were generated with immunoSEQ multiplex PCR, while TCRdb's copy carries only in-frame clones and drops some. This sample yields 50,000 to 75,000 clones, of which 70% to 85% are seen a single time; 3.5% to 4.5% belongs to the top ten. The material sequenced was peripheral blood, taken from a patient treated with radiotherapy plus ipilimumab. Receptors were obtained from a human donor with non-small cell lung cancer who had a complete response to radiotherapy plus ipilimumab.

This CDR3 is CASSQGRGLNEQFF. In DNA, the CDR3 is TGTGCCAGCAGCCAGGGTCGGGGCTTAAATGAGCAGTTCTTC. This sequence joins TRBV7-2 and TRBJ2-1, with D perhaps TRBD1 or TRBD2 (5 bases each). In germline, CDR1 is SGHTA, CDR2 FQGNSA. The CDR3 is made up of 14 amino acids. V was trimmed by 5 bases and J by 7 bases, leaving 15 bases between them. Combining the CDR3 with reference TRBV7-2 and TRBJ2-1 gives the whole variable domain GAGVSQSPSNKVTEKGKDVELRCDPISGHTALYWYRQSLGQGLEFLIYFQGNSAPDKSGLPSDRFSAERTGGSVSTLTIQRTQQEDSAVYLCASSQGRGLNEQFFGPGTRLTVL.

The genes are TRBV30 and TRBJ2-1, with D perhaps matching TRBD1 or TRBD2 (6 bases each). V lost 1 base and J lost 2, with 15 bases in between. The CDR3 contains 16 residues. Germline CDR1 and CDR2: GTSNPN and SVGIG (reference sequence). CDR3 amino acids: CAWSGLVGGTYNEQFF. The CDR3 DNA reads TGTGCCTGGAGTGGGTTGGTGGGGGGCACCTACAATGAGCAGTTCTTC.

V gene TRBV5-4 combines with J gene TRBJ1-1, with D possibly matching TRBD1 (6 bases). Trimming shortened V by 4 bases and J by 3 bases, and 13 bases separated the two germline ends. CDR1 and CDR2 (germline): SGHNT, YYREEE (reference sequence). The CDR3 contains 14 residues. The CDR3 reads CASSTRGRDTEAFF. DNA of the CDR3: TGTGCCAGCAGCACCAGGGGAAGAGACACTGAAGCTTTCTTT. The full variable domain, in which reference TRBV5-4 and TRBJ1-1 provide the parts outside the CDR3, is ETGVTQSPTHLIKTRGQQVTLRCSSQSGHNTVSWYQQALGQGPQFIFQYYREEENGRGNFPPRFSGLQFPNYSSELNVNALELDDSALYLCASSTRGRDTEAFFGQGTRLTVV.

The chain uses TRBV9 and TRBJ2-7; weak D call: TRBD1 (5 bases). Trimming removed 0 bases from V and 2 bases from J, with 12 bases in between. This CDR3 contains 15 residues. The germline CDR1 and CDR2 sequences are SGDLS and YYNGEE. The CDR3 here is CASSVDQQATYEQYV. The CDR3 nucleotides read TGTGCCAGCAGCGTAGATCAACAGGCTACCTACGAGCAGTACGTC.

This sequence joins TRBV10-1 and TRBJ2-1; 15 positions agree with TRBD2. The germline V gene encodes CDR1 WNHNN and CDR2 SYGVQD (reference sequence). The V gene end was trimmed by 3 bases and the J gene end by 12 bases; junction bases not matched to a gene: 9. This CDR3 spans 16 amino acids. As DNA, the CDR3 is TGCGCCAGCAGTGAAGCCGGACTAGCGGGGGGGCAGCGGCAGTTCTTC. This translates into CASSEAGLAGGQRQFF.

The CDR3 reads CASTDAGTGISDGTQYF. CDR3 nucleotides: TGTGCCAGCACAGACGCCGGGACAGGCATTTCGGATGGTACGCAGTATTTT. The chain recombines TRBV27 with TRBJ2-3; 8 nucleotides match TRBD1. Germline assignment: CDR1 MNHEY and CDR2 SMNVEV (reference sequence). V trimming: 7 bases; J trimming: 8 bases; junction bases outside the gene matches: 20. CDR3 size: 17 residues.

The chain joins TRBV4-1 to TRBJ2-7, with 10 bases fitting TRBD1. Germline-derived CDR1 and CDR2 are MGHRA and YSYEKL. This CDR3 comprises 17 residues. V dropped 4 bases and J dropped 3; count of bases not matched to a gene: 12. DNA for the CDR3: TGCGCCAGCAGCCGCCAGGAGCGGGGACAGGGGAACTACGAGCAGTACTTC. Encoded protein: CASSRQERGQGNYEQYF.

The chain is built from TRBV25-1 and TRBJ1-1; 7 nucleotides agree with TRBD1. The V gene end was trimmed by 3 bases and the J gene end by 1 base; junction bases not matched to a gene: 11. CDR3 length: 17 amino acids. Germline loops: CDR1 MGHDK, CDR2 SYGVNS. CDR3 DNA sequence: TGTGCCAGCAGTGACCTCACAGGGGCCGCCTCGAACACTGAAGCTTTCTTT. Amino acids: CASSDLTGAASNTEAFF.

V gene TRBV5-1 combines with J gene TRBJ2-6; D is undetermined. The CDR3 spans 17 residues. Germline-derived CDR1 and CDR2 are SGHRS and YFSETQ. V lost 0 bases and J lost 0, with 10 bases in between. The CDR3 DNA sequence: TGCGCCAGCAGCTTGGTCTCGGTTATCTCTGGGGCCAACGTCCTGACTTTC. Its protein product is CASSLVSVISGANVLTF.

J is TRBJ2-1 and V is TRBV6-5; TRBD2 might be the D (6 bases). Germline CDR1 is MNHEY and CDR2 is SVGAGI. The CDR3 runs to 15 residues. V was pared by 5 bases and J by 6 bases, with 17 bases between. CDR3 nucleotide sequence: TGTGCCAGCAGTATAGCGGCGGGTGACCTCAATGAGCAGTTCTTC. It encodes CASSIAAGDLNEQFF.

The chain is built from TRBV7-2 and TRBJ2-2; 11 bases match TRBD1. V dropped 4 bases and J dropped 6; count of bases not matched to a gene: 7. Germline CDR1 is SGHTA and CDR2 is FQGNSA. The CDR3 has 16 residues. CDR3 in DNA: TGTGCCAGCAGCTCCCGAGGACAGGGGGCGTCCGGGGAGCTGTTTTTT. It yields the protein CASSSRGQGASGELFF. Full variable domain (rest looked up from reference TRBV7-2 and TRBJ2-2): GAGVSQSPSNKVTEKGKDVELRCDPISGHTALYWYRQSLGQGLEFLIYFQGNSAPDKSGLPSDRFSAERTGGSVSTLTIQRTQQEDSAVYLCASSSRGQGASGELFFGEGSRLTVL.

This clone has more than one count but fewer than ten. This sequence joins TRBV7-9 and TRBJ1-1, with a weak D call TRBD1 (5 bases). V lost 5 bases to trimming and J lost 6 bases, with 10 bases between them. The CDR3 is 12 residues long. Germline CDR1 reads SEHNR; CDR2 reads FQNEAQ (reference sequence). This chain's CDR3 is CASSTGLSEAFF. CDR3 coding DNA: TGTGCCAGCAGCACGGGACTTTCTGAAGCTTTCTTT.

The count of this clone is one. The genes are TRBV6-9 and TRBJ2-7; a weak D match, TRBD2 (6 bases). Trimming pared 6 bases from V and 1 base from J, leaving 16 bases between. The CDR3 has 15 residues. Germline V CDR1 and CDR2: MNHGY, SVAAGI. The CDR3: CASSLNRDSSYEQYV. CDR3 DNA: TGTGCCAGCAGCCTCAACCGGGACTCGTCCTACGAGCAGTACGTC.

There are a few counts of this clone. The gene calls are TRBV19 and TRBJ1-5; D is undetermined. The CDR3 spans 11 residues. Trimming shortened V by 3 bases and J by 7 bases, and 4 bases separated the two germline ends. CDR1 is LNHDA, CDR2 SQIVND, per germline (reference sequence). The CDR3 loop reads CASSIIQPQHF. CDR3 DNA sequence: TGTGCCAGTAGTATCATCCAGCCCCAGCATTTT.